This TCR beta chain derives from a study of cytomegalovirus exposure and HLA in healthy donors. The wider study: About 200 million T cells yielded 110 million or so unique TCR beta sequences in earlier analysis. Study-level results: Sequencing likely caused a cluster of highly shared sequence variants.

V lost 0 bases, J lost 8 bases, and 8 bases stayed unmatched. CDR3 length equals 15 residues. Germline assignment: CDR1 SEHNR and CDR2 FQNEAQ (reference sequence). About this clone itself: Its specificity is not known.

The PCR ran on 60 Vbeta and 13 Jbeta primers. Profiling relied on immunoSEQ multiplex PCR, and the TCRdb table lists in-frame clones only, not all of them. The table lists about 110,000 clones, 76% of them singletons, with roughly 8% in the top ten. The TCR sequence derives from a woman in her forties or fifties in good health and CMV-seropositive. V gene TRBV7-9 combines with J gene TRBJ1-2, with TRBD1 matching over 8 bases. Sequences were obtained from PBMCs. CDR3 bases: TGTGCCAGCAGCTTAGCGGACAGGGTCTATGGAGGCTACACCTTC. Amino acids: CASSLADRVYGGYTF.